These T cell receptor beta chains were read from a single sample in a study of blood T cell repertoires in COVID-19. Profiling relied on immunoSEQ multiplex PCR, and the TCRdb table lists in-frame clones only, not all of them. Of about 210,000 clones in the sample, about nine tenths were seen once. Source material: PBMCs or T cells enriched from blood (not recorded which). The source is a man aged 30 to 39 in a cohort exposed to, infected with or recovered from COVID-19 (not recorded which). Each CDR3 is given with its conserved first and last residue. The D gene is left open where the match is weak. The size field is filled for only some rows; it gives once, few, many or a size class.

CDR3 protein	CDR3 DNA	clone size	V gene	J gene	D gene
CALSGAYNEQFF	TGTGCCCTCTCGGGAGCCTACAATGAGCAGTTCTTC	NA	TRBV11-2	TRBJ2-1	NA
CASSVGSGASTDTQYF	TGTGCCAGCAGCGTAGGGAGCGGGGCTAGCACAGATACGCAGTATTTT	NA	TRBV9	TRBJ2-3	TRBD2
CASSLILPYQETQYF	TGTGCCAGCAGCTTAATTCTACCTTACCAAGAGACCCAGTACTTC	NA	TRBV7-3	TRBJ2-5	NA
CASSFGQGPYNEQFF	TGCGCCAGCAGCTTTGGACAGGGGCCCTACAATGAGCAGTTCTTC	NA	TRBV5-1	TRBJ2-1	TRBD1
CASSLTSGSADTQYF	TGTGCCAGCAGTTTAACTAGCGGGAGTGCAGATACGCAGTATTTT	NA	TRBV28	TRBJ2-3	TRBD2
CSVSDRQETQYF	TGCAGCGTTTCAGACAGACAAGAGACCCAGTACTTC	NA	TRBV29-1	TRBJ2-5	NA
CASSHTVVGGSTDEQYF	TGTGCCAGCAGTCATACGGTGGTGGGCGGGAGTACGGACGAGCAGTACTTC	NA	TRBV6-6	TRBJ2-7	TRBD2
CASSLSLGALNEKLFF	TGCGCCAGCAGCTTATCTCTAGGGGCCCTCAATGAAAAACTGTTTTTT	NA	TRBV5-1	TRBJ1-4	NA
CASSQESLAAPSYEQYF	TGCGCCAGCAGCCAAGAAAGCCTAGCGGCACCCTCCTACGAGCAGTACTTC	NA	TRBV4-1	TRBJ2-7	TRBD2
CASSSKGELSYNEQFF	TGTGCCAGCAGCTCCAAGGGGGAGTTATCCTACAATGAGCAGTTCTTC	NA	TRBV5-4	TRBJ2-1	NA
CSVKRGTGENEKLFF	TGCAGCGTTAAAAGGGGGACAGGAGAAAATGAAAAACTGTTTTTT	NA	TRBV29-1	TRBJ1-4	TRBD1
CASSVRGGLAVYNEQFF	TGTGCCAGCAGCGTAAGGGGGGGACTAGCGGTCTACAATGAGCAGTTCTTC	few	TRBV9	TRBJ2-1	TRBD2
CATSDPQTPHNEQFF	TGTGCCACCAGTGATCCACAGACCCCTCACAATGAGCAGTTCTTC	NA	TRBV24-1	TRBJ2-1	NA
CASRNIAGGRTDTQYF	TGTGCCAGCAGGAATATAGCGGGAGGGCGCACAGATACGCAGTATTTT	NA	TRBV7-9	TRBJ2-3	TRBD2
CASSPTGIPEAFF	TGTGCCAGCAGTCCTACAGGAATTCCTGAAGCTTTCTTT	NA	TRBV27	TRBJ1-1	NA
CASSPPGTAKVNEQFF	TGTGCCAGCTCACCACCCGGGACAGCCAAGGTAAATGAGCAGTTCTTC	NA	TRBV18	TRBJ2-1	TRBD1
CASSIVPKAGVPNEQFF	TGTGCCAGTAGTATTGTCCCCAAAGCGGGAGTGCCAAATGAGCAGTTCTTC	NA	TRBV19	TRBJ2-1	TRBD2
CASSVGGDLAKNIQYF	TGTGCCAGCAGCGTTGGCGGAGACTTAGCCAAAAACATTCAGTACTTC	NA	TRBV9	TRBJ2-4	NA
CASSLTGQGSPLHF	TGCGCCAGCAGCTTGACGGGACAGGGGTCCCCCCTCCACTTT	NA	TRBV5-1	TRBJ1-6	TRBD1
CASREGGHNNQPQHF	TGTGCCAGTAGAGAGGGTGGGCACAACAATCAGCCCCAGCATTTT	NA	TRBV19	TRBJ1-5	NA
CASSSARRGYTF	TGTGCCAGCAGTTCCGCCAGGCGAGGCTACACCTTC	NA	TRBV12-3/TRBV12-4	TRBJ1-2	NA
CASSILGGLPGHTEAFF	TGTGCCAGTAGTATACTCGGGGGACTTCCCGGGCACACTGAAGCTTTCTTT	NA	TRBV19	TRBJ1-1	NA
CASSPTGSGLWNEQFF	TGTGCCAGCTCACCTACGGGTAGCGGGCTTTGGAATGAGCAGTTCTTC	NA	TRBV18	TRBJ2-1	TRBD2
CASSPPLAESSYEQYF	TGTGCCAGCTCACCACCGCTTGCGGAAAGCTCCTACGAGCAGTACTTC	NA	TRBV18	TRBJ2-7	NA
CASSPTGNTDTQYF	TGTGCCAGCAGTCCGACAGGAAACACAGATACGCAGTATTTT	NA	TRBV28	TRBJ2-3	NA
CATSRGSGSYEQYF	TGTGCCACCAGCAGAGGTAGCGGCTCCTACGAGCAGTACTTC	NA	TRBV15	TRBJ2-7	NA
CASSIGLAGVSGDTQYF	TGTGCCAGTAGTATCGGACTAGCGGGAGTTAGTGGAGATACGCAGTATTTT	NA	TRBV19	TRBJ2-3	TRBD2
CASSEGLAVDNEQFF	TGTGCCAGCAGTGAGGGACTAGCGGTAGACAATGAGCAGTTCTTC	NA	TRBV2	TRBJ2-1	TRBD2
CASSTSGQGANGYTF	TGCGCCAGCAGCACCAGCGGACAGGGGGCGAATGGCTACACCTTC	NA	TRBV5-1	TRBJ1-2	TRBD1
CASSRTAGNTIYF	TGTGCCAGCAGCCGGACAGCTGGAAACACCATATATTTT	NA	TRBV14	TRBJ1-3	NA
CASSPGIEQFF	TGTGCCAGCAGCCCCGGGATAGAGCAGTTCTTC	NA	TRBV7-9	TRBJ2-1	NA
CASSYQGQGYTEAFF	TGTGCCAGCAGTTACCAGGGACAGGGGTACACTGAAGCTTTCTTT	NA	TRBV6-5	TRBJ1-1	TRBD1
CASSFASSYEQYF	TGTGCCAGCAGCTTCGCCAGCTCCTACGAGCAGTACTTC	NA	TRBV7-2	TRBJ2-7	NA